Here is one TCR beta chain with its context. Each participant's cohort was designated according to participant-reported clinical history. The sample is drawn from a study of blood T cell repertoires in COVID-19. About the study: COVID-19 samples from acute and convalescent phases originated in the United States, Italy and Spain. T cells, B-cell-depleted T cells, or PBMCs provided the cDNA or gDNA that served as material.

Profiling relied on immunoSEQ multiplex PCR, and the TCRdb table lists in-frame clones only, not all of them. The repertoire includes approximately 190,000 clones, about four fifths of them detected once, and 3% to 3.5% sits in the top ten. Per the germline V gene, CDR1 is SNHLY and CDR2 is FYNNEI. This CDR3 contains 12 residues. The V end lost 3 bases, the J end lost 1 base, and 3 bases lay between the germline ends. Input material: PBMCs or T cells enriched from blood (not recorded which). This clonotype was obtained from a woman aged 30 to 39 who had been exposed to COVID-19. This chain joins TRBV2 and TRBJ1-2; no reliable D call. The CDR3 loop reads CASSDNNYGYTF. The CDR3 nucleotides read TGTGCCAGCAGTGATAATAACTATGGCTACACCTTC.